Sequencing of this T cell receptor (beta chain) was carried out in a study of cytomegalovirus exposure and HLA in healthy donors. Germline V gene data show CDR1 as SGHRS and CDR2 as YFSETQ. J gave up 5 bases and V 0 bases, and 5 bases lay outside the gene matches. The CDR3 spans 14 residues. Points from the study as a whole: In all likelihood, a cluster of highly shared sequence variants was a sequencing artifact.

PCR employed 60 Vbeta and 13 Jbeta primers. This table comes from immunoSEQ multiplex PCR, and its TCRdb copy is limited to in-frame clones, with some not included. The sample has approximately 70,000 clones. About this clone itself: As yet, its antigen is unknown.

The sample was PBMCs. The chain has TRBV5-1 and TRBJ2-7, with TRBD1 identical over 7 bases. This receptor was identified in a female donor in good health and CMV-seropositive. The CDR3 coding sequence is TGCGCCAGCAGCTTGGGACAGGGATTCAACGAGCAGTACTTC. Translated, it gives CASSLGQGFNEQYF. The full variable domain, its missing parts supplied by reference TRBV5-1 and TRBJ2-7, is KAGVTQTPRYLIKTRGQQVTLSCSPISGHRSVSWYQQTPGQGLQFLFEYFSETQRNKGNFPGRFSGRQFSNSRSEMNVSTLELGDSALYLCASSLGQGFNEQYFGPGTRLTVT.